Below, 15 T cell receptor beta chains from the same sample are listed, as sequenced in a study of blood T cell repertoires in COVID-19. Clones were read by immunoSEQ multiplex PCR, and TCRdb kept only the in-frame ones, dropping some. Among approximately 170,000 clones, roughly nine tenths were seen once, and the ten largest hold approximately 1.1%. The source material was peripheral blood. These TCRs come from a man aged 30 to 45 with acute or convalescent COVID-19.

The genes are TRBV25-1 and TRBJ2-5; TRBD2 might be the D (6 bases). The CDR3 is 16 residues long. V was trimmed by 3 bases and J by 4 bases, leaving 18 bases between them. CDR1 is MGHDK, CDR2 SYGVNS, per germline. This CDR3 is CASSDPSWGDGETQYF. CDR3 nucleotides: TGTGCCAGCAGTGACCCCTCCTGGGGGGATGGAGAGACCCAGTACTTC.

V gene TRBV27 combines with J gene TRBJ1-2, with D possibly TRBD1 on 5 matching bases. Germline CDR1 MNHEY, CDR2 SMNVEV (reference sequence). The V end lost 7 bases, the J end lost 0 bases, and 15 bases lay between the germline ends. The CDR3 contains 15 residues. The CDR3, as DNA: TGTGCCAGCACCAACCCCGGCAGGGCTAACTATGGCTACACCTTC. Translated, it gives CASTNPGRANYGYTF.

The CDR3 sequence: CASSSAGTNTGELFF. CDR3 DNA: TGCGCCAGCAGCTCAGCGGGAACGAACACCGGGGAGCTGTTTTTT. The chain joins TRBV5-1 to TRBJ2-2; 7 nucleotides agree with TRBD2. The CDR3 has 15 amino acids. Trimming at V came to 3 bases and at J to 0 bases, leaving 2 bases not matched to a gene. Germline CDR1 SGHRS, CDR2 YFSETQ.

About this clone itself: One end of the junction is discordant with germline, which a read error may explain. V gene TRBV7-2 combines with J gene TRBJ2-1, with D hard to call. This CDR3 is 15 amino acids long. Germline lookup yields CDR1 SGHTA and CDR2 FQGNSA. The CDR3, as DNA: TGTGCCAGCAGATTAGGAAAGAGCTCCTACAATGAGCAGTTCTTC. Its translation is CASRLGKSSYNEQFF.

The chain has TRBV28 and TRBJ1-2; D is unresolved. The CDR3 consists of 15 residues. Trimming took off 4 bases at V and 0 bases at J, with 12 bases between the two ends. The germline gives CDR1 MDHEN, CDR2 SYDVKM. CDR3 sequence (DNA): TGTGCCAGCAGTTCCCCGAGCCGGGCTAACTATGGCTACACCTTC. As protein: CASSSPSRANYGYTF.

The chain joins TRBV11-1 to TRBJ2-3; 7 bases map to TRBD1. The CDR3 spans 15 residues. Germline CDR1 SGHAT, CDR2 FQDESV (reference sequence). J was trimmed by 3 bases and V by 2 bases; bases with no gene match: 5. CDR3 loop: CASSLTGVSTDTQYF. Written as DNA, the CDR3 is TGTGCCAGCAGCTTAACAGGGGTGTCGACAGATACGCAGTATTTT.

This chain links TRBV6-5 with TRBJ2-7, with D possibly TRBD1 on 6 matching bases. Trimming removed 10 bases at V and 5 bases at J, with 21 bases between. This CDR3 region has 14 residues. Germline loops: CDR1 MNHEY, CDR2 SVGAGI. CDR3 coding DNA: TGTGCCATCCGATATCCTCAGGGGAGTAACGAGCAGTACTTC. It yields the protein CAIRYPQGSNEQYF.

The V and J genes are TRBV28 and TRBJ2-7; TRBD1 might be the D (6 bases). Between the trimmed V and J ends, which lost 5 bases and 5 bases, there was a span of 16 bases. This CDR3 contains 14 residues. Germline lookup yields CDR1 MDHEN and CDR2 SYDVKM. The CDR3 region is CASSALTGIHEQYF. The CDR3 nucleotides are TGTGCCAGCAGTGCCTTGACAGGAATCCACGAGCAGTACTTC.

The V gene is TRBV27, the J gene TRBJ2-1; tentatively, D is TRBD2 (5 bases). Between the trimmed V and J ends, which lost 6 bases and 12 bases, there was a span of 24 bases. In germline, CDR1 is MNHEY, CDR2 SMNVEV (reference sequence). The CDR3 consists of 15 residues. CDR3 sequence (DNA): TGTGCCAGCAGCCTCCGACACGGGGAGCGCCGTGTGCAGTTCTTC. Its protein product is CASSLRHGERRVQFF.

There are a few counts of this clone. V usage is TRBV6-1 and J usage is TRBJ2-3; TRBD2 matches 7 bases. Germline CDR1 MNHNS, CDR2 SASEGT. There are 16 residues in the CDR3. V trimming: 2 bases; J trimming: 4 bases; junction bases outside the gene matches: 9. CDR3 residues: CASSELRTRRSDTQYF. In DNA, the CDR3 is TGTGCCAGCAGTGAACTCAGGACTAGACGCTCAGATACGCAGTATTTT.

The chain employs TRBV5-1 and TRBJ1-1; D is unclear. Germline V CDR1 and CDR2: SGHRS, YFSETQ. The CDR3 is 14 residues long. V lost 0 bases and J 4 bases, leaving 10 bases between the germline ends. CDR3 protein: CASSLAGDVTEAFF. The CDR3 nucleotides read TGCGCCAGCAGCTTGGCCGGGGATGTCACTGAAGCTTTCTTT.

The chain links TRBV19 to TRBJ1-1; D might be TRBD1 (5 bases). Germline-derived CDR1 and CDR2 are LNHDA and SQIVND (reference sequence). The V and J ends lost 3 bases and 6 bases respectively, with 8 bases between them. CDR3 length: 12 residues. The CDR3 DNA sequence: TGTGCCAGTAGTATTGGAGGGGCTGAAGCTTTCTTT. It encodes CASSIGGAEAFF.

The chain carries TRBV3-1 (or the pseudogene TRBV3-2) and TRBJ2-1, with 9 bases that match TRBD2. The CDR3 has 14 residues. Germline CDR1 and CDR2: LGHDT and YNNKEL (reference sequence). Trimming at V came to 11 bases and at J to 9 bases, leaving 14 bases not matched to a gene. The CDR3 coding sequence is TGTGCCCGCGGGGGGGCGGGAGAGGTAGGTGAGCAGTTCTTC. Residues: CARGGAGEVGEQFF.

CDR3 sequence (DNA): TGTGCCAGCAGTTTATCCACTAGCGGGGGGGCGCGTGAGCAGTTCTTC. It encodes CASSLSTSGGAREQFF. V is TRBV7-8 and J is TRBJ2-1; TRBD2 aligns across 13 bases. Unmatched junction bases numbered 11, after V lost 6 bases and J lost 9 bases. CDR3 length: 16 amino acids. Germline V gene sequence: CDR1 SGHVS, CDR2 FQNEAQ.

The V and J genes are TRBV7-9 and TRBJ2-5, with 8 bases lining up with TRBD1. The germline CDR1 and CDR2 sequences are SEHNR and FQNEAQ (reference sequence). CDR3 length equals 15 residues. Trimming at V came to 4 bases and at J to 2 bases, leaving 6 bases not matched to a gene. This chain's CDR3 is CASSSGTGYQETQYF. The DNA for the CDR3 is TGTGCCAGCAGCTCCGGGACAGGCTATCAAGAGACCCAGTACTTC.